These 13 T cell receptor beta chains came from one sample sequenced in a study of CD8+ T cells in alopecia areata. The treatment: oral pan-JAK inhibitor, 5-10 mg twice daily. Extracted RNA was reverse transcribed into cDNA, the sequencing template. TCRdb keeps only in-frame clones here, not all; method: immunoSEQ multiplex PCR. The data hold some 160,000 clones, with around three fifths observed a single time. The source material was CD4+ T cells sorted from blood, sampled at week 4, from a patient treated with tofacitinib. The source of these receptors is a human donor with alopecia areata.

There are a few counts of this clone. V gene TRBV5-4 combines with J gene TRBJ2-1; 7 bases fit TRBD2. Germline assignment: CDR1 SGHNT and CDR2 YYREEE (reference sequence). The junction had 6 bases not matched to a gene; V was cut back by 4 bases and J by 2 bases. The CDR3 is 15 amino acids. The CDR3 bases are TGTGCCAGCAGCCCCAGCGGGGAAACCTACAATGAGCAGTTCTTC. Amino acid sequence: CASSPSGETYNEQFF.

The chain has TRBV6-1 and TRBJ2-6; perhaps TRBD1 as D (6 bases). V lost 6 bases and J 4 bases, leaving 13 bases between the germline ends. There are 15 residues in the CDR3. In germline, CDR1 is MNHNS, CDR2 SASEGT. CDR3 nucleotides: TGTGCCAGCAGGCTACAGGGCGCCGGGGCCAACGTCCTGACTTTC. It specifies CASRLQGAGANVLTF.

DNA for the CDR3: TGCGCCAGCCTAAGGCAGTACTTC. Translation: CASLRQYF. The chain combines TRBV23-1 with TRBJ2-7; D is undetermined. TRBV23-1 is an ORF; its function is uncertain. Deletions cut 8 bases from V and 9 bases from J, with 5 bases between. The CDR3 spans 8 residues.

This rearrangement joins TRBV27 to TRBJ1-6; 7 nucleotides agree with TRBD1. CDR3 size: 14 residues. Germline trimming cut 5 bases from V and 5 bases from J; bases unmatched to any gene: 3. Germline V gene lookup returns CDR1 MNHEY and CDR2 SMNVEV (reference sequence). CDR3: CASSPRGNNSPLHF. CDR3 bases: TGTGCCAGCAGTCCCAGGGGGAATAATTCACCCCTCCACTTT.

The chain uses TRBV18 and TRBJ2-7; TRBD1 is a possible D gene (6 bases). This CDR3 is 15 amino acids long. In germline, CDR1 is KGHSH, CDR2 LQKENI. Trimming left V 2 bases short and J 3 bases short, with 14 bases between. DNA of the CDR3: TGTGCCAGCTCACCAAACTCGGCCAGGGGCTACGAGCAGTACTTC. Protein: CASSPNSARGYEQYF. Supplemented by reference TRBV18 and TRBJ2-7, the full variable domain reads NAGVMQNPRHLVRRRGQEARLRCSPMKGHSHVYWYRQLPEEGLKFMVYLQKENIIDESGMPKERFSAEFPKEGPSILRIQQVVRGDSAAYFCASSPNSARGYEQYFGPGTRLTVT.

This chain connects TRBV5-4 to TRBJ2-1; 7 nucleotides match TRBD1. The CDR3 extends over 15 amino acids. V shed 2 bases and J 0 bases; nucleotides not matched to a gene: 2. From germline, CDR1 is SGHNT and CDR2 YYREEE (reference sequence). The CDR3 DNA follows: TGTGCCAGCAGCTTACGGGACAGCTCCTACAATGAGCAGTTCTTC. It translates to CASSLRDSSYNEQFF.

This clone is labeled as medium-sized. The chain combines TRBV5-6 with TRBJ2-1; perhaps TRBD2 as D (6 bases). V lost 3 bases and J 4 bases, leaving 11 bases between the germline ends. CDR1 and CDR2 from the germline V gene are SGHDT and YYEEEE. The CDR3 loop spans 14 amino acids. The CDR3 sequence: CASSSTGVYNEQFF. For the CDR3, the DNA is TGTGCCAGCAGCTCGACGGGGGTTTACAATGAGCAGTTCTTC.

In its sample, this clone was seen a few times. This chain uses TRBV6-1 with TRBJ1-1, with a tentative D call TRBD1 (6 bases). The germline CDR1 and CDR2 sequences are MNHNS and SASEGT. The CDR3 totals 13 residues. V was shortened by 5 bases and J by 6 bases, with 13 bases between the two germline ends. The CDR3 is CASSLGHPSEAFF. The CDR3 nucleotides read TGTGCCAGCAGTCTGGGACACCCTTCTGAAGCTTTCTTT.

In this sample, this clone turned up a few times. The chain uses TRBV7-2 and TRBJ1-5; D gene ambiguous. Deletions cut 4 bases from V and 4 bases from J, with 8 bases between. Germline V CDR1 and CDR2: SGHTA, FQGNSA. The CDR3 loop spans 13 amino acids. The CDR3 reads CASSWSKNQPQHF. The DNA for the CDR3 is TGTGCCAGCAGCTGGAGTAAAAATCAGCCCCAGCATTTT.

The gene calls are TRBV10-3 and TRBJ1-2; D is unresolved. The CDR3 runs 12 residues. CDR1 and CDR2 from the germline V gene are ENHRY and SYGVKD. V was trimmed by 7 bases and J by 0 bases, leaving 6 bases between them. The CDR3: CAITDTNYGYTF. CDR3 DNA sequence: TGTGCCATCACGGATACTAACTATGGCTACACCTTC.

The gene calls are TRBV30 and TRBJ1-1; D is uncertain. Germline V gives CDR1 GTSNPN, CDR2 SVGIG (reference sequence). V gave up 0 bases and J gave up 5 bases, with 13 bases separating them. The CDR3 has 14 residues. In DNA, the CDR3 is TGTGCCTGGAGTGTGAGGTCCGGGGATACTGAAGCTTTCTTT. This translates into CAWSVRSGDTEAFF.

This sequence joins TRBV7-3 and TRBJ2-2, with TRBD1 identical over 9 bases. V was pared by 4 bases and J by 3 bases, with 3 bases of the junction left unmatched. Per germline, CDR1 SGHTA and CDR2 FQGTGA. CDR3 length: 15 residues. The CDR3: CASSSGQGHTGELFF. The DNA of the CDR3 is TGTGCCAGCAGCTCCGGACAGGGGCACACCGGGGAGCTGTTTTTT.

The chain is built from TRBV4-2 and TRBJ1-2, with 10 bases aligning to TRBD1. The V gene end was trimmed by 0 bases and the J gene end by 8 bases; junction bases not matched to a gene: 3. This CDR3 contains 14 residues. The germline CDR1 and CDR2 sequences are LGHNA and YNFKEQ. The CDR3 nucleotides read TGTGCCAGCAGCCAAGAGACAGGGGGCAGAGGCTACACCTTC. Its protein product is CASSQETGGRGYTF.